The entry below gives a single T cell receptor (beta chain) sequence along with its context. What it binds is unknown. This sample is drawn from a study of cytomegalovirus exposure and HLA in healthy donors. Study findings and constraints: In vitro, three CMV-associated chains proved specific for CMV antigens. Association of a missense DCLRE1C variant with TCR beta V- and J-gene trimming was reported in a later analysis.

Germline values: CDR1 MDHEN, CDR2 SYDVKM. The CDR3 runs to 14 residues. The V and J ends lost 5 bases and 0 bases respectively, with 10 bases between them. Both 60 Vbeta primers and 13 Jbeta primers went into the PCR. Sequenced by immunoSEQ multiplex PCR; TCRdb stores in-frame clones only, minus some. Of roughly 130,000 clones in the sample, around three quarters were seen once. The clonotype originates from a man aged 40-49 years in good health and CMV-seronegative. The sample comprised PBMCs. The chain carries TRBV28 and TRBJ1-1, with a possible D match to TRBD1 (6 bases). In DNA, the CDR3 is TGTGCCAGCAGTGCCACAGGGTTGAACACTGAAGCTTTCTTT. Protein: CASSATGLNTEAFF.